This TCR beta chain was identified during a study of blood T cell repertoires in COVID-19. In the study overall: The United States, Italy and Spain provided the acute and convalescent COVID-19 samples. T cells, B-cell-depleted T cells, or PBMCs provided the cDNA or gDNA that served as material.

The CDR3 spans 13 residues. V was pared by 5 bases and J by 0 bases, with 6 bases between. Germline V gene lookup returns CDR1 MNHEY and CDR2 SMNVEV (reference sequence). In the study's own analysis: Amplification from reference gene primers served as the basis for estimated nucleated cell counts. The protocol was immunoSEQ multiplex PCR, while the TCRdb copy is restricted to in-frame clones and leaves out a portion. The DNA gave D and trimming, while V, J and clone size come from that table. Here the sample spans about 300,000 clones, about 85% being singletons. This chain links TRBV27 with TRBJ2-3, with no clear D. The material sequenced was peripheral blood. This TCR was sampled from a human donor in a cohort sampled during active COVID-19. Written as DNA, the CDR3 is TGTGCCAGCAGTATCACTAGCACAGATACGCAGTATTTT. Amino acid sequence: CASSITSTDTQYF.